This T cell receptor beta chain stems from a study of OX40 agonist ivuxolimab in advanced cancers. About the investigation overall: Ivuxolimab was a fully human IgG2 agonistic monoclonal antibody targeting the costimulatory receptor OX40 (CD134). Intravenous ivuxolimab was administered to patients every 2 weeks at six dose levels: 0.01, 0.1, 0.3, 1.5, 3 and 10 mg/kg. Of the approximately 54 patients in dose escalation, approximately 20 had hepatocellular carcinoma, around 15 had melanoma, 9 had renal cell carcinoma and 9 had head and neck cancer. The dose-escalation cohort was 82.7% male with a mean age of roughly 60 years, ranging from about 20 to 85. Patients were allowed to have had prior anti-PD-1, anti-PD-L1 or anti-CTLA-4 therapy, and around 43% of the dose-escalation patients had been treated with checkpoint inhibitors. Partial responses occurred in three dose-escalation patients: two with cutaneous melanoma and one with hepatocellular carcinoma. The point of sequencing TCRbeta in the periphery was to test whether ivuxolimab changed TCR sequence diversity and drove clonal T-cell expansion. The paper describes the monotherapy dose-escalation part (N of about 50 patients) of the phase I trial of ivuxolimab.

The trial excluded patients who had a history of autoimmune disease or who were on systemic immunosuppression. Peripheral blood for TCR sequencing was drawn from every dose cohort at baseline, at cycle 4 day 1 and at cycle 7 day 1. The samples were drawn from a first-in-human, open-label, multicenter phase I dose-escalation trial of ivuxolimab. Adults with locally advanced or metastatic melanoma, renal cell carcinoma, hepatocellular carcinoma or head and neck squamous cell carcinoma were enrolled in the trial. Before TCR sequencing, CD4+ T cells and CD8+ T cells were sorted from peripheral blood as separate populations. Genomic DNA was extracted from sorted cells for sequencing of the TCRbeta CDR3 region. The immunoSEQ Assay was used for sequencing of TCRbeta CDR3 regions. Drawn from immuneACCESS, this table holds only the in-frame rearrangements with V and J called that TCRdb kept. Clones are partly lost; checked studies trace under half to an unresolved V gene and leave the rest unexplained. For this sample the table gives roughly 48,000 clones, of which 85% to 90% were detected only once. Approximately 10% of the sample rests with the top ten.

Here is what the overall study found, with its caveats: Which antigens the clonally expanded peripheral T cells were specific for was not determined. In partial responders in the 0.1-3.0 mg/kg groups, normalized peripheral clonal expansion was found to be among the lowest, especially among CD8+ T cells. After ivuxolimab, more expanded clones were found on average in CD8+ T cells than in CD4+ T cells. At doses from 0.1 to 3.0 mg/kg, clonal expansion was seen in both CD4+ and CD8+ blood T cells between baseline and week 6. Low levels of normalized T-cell clonal expansion were also seen in some patients who did not respond.

Concerning this clone itself: The antigen this receptor binds is unknown. No per-base quality is available; no much larger clone lies one base away.

Trimming takes 0 bases from V and 1 base from J, and the germline ends sit 17 bases apart. The cysteine opens and the phenylalanine closes a CDR3 of 18 amino acids. The entry retains the CDR3 DNA only, 54 bases that are in frame from base 1. For CDR1 and CDR2, the germline V gene lists LGHNA and YSLEER. This TCR was sampled from an adult with an advanced solid tumor such as melanoma, head and neck, liver or kidney cancer. The sequencing used CD4+ or CD8+ T cells sorted from blood, collected in a trial of the OX40 agonist ivuxolimab. In this chain, TRBV4-3 is recombined with TRBJ2-3, with no confident D gene call. The CDR3 protein: CASSQDTVDSRRTDTQYF. The bases are TGCGCCAGCAGCCAAGATACCGTCGACTCGAGACGCACAGATACGCAGTATTTT.